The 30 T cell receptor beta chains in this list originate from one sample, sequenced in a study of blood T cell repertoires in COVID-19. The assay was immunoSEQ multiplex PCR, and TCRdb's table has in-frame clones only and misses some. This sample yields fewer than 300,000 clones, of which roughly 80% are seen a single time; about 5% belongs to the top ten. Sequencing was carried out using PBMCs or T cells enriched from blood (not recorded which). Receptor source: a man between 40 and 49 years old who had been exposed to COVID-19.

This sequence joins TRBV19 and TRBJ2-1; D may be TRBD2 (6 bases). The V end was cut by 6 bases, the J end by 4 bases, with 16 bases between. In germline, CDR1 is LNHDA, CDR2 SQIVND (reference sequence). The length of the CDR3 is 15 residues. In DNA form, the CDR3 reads TGTGCCAGTAGCAGGGACTTCCGAAGGTACAATGAGCAGTTCTTC. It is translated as CASSRDFRRYNEQFF.

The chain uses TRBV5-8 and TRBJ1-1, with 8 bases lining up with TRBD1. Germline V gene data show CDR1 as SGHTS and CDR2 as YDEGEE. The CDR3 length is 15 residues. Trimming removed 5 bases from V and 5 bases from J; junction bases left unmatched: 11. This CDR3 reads CASSFDGQGLTEAFF. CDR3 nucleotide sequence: TGTGCCAGCAGTTTCGACGGACAGGGACTTACTGAAGCTTTCTTT. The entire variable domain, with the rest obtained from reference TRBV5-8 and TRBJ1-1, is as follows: EAGVTQSPTHLIKTRGQQATLRCSPISGHTSVYWYQQALGLGLQFLLWYDEGEERNRGNFPPRFSGRQFPNYSSELNVNALELEDSALYLCASSFDGQGLTEAFFGQGTRLTVV.

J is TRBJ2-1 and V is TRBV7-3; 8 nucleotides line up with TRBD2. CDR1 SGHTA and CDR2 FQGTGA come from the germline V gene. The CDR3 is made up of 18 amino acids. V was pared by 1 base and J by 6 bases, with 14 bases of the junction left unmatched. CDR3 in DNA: TGTGCCAGCAGCTTAATCGGAGGCTTGCGGGAGGCCGGCAATGAGCAGTTCTTC. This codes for CASSLIGGLREAGNEQFF.

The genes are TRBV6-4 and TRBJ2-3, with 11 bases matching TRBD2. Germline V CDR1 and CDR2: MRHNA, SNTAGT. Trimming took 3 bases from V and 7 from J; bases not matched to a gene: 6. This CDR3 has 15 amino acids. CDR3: CASSETRLAGNTQYF. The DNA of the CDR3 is TGTGCCAGCAGTGAAACCCGACTAGCGGGGAATACGCAGTATTTT.

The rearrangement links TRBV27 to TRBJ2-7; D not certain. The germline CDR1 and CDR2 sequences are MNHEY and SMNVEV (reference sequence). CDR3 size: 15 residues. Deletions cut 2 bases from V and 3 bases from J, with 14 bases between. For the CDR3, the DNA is TGTGCCAGCAGTTTAAGAATGTCTTGGAGCTACGAGCAGTACTTC. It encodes CASSLRMSWSYEQYF.

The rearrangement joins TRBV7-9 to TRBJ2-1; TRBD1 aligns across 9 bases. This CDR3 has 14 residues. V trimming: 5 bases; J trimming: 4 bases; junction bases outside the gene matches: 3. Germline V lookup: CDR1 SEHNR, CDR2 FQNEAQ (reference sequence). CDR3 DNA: TGTGCCAGCAGCCCGGGACAGGGATACAATGAGCAGTTCTTC. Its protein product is CASSPGQGYNEQFF.

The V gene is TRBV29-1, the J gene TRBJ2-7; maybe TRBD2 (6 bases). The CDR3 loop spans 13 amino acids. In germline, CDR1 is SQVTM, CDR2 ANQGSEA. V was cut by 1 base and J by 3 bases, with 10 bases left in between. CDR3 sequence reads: CSVEVGRGYEQYF. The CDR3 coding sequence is TGCAGCGTTGAAGTCGGGAGAGGCTACGAGCAGTACTTC.

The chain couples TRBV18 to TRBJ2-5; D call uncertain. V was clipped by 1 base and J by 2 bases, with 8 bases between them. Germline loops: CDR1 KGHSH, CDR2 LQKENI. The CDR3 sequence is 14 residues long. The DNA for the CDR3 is TGTGCCAGCTCACCACGGGCCACACAAGAGACCCAGTACTTC. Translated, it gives CASSPRATQETQYF.

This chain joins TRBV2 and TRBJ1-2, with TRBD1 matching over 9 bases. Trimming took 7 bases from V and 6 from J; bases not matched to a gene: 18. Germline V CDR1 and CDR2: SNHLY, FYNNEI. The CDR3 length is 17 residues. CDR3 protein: CASIRDRALLGGDGYTF. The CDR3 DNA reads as TGTGCCAGCATCAGGGACAGGGCTTTACTGGGAGGGGATGGCTACACCTTC.

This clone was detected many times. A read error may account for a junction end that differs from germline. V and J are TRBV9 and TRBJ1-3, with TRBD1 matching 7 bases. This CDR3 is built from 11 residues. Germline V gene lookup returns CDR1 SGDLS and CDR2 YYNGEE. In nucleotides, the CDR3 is TGTGCCAGCAGCGGGACAGGTCTAATCAATTTT. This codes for CASSGTGLINF.

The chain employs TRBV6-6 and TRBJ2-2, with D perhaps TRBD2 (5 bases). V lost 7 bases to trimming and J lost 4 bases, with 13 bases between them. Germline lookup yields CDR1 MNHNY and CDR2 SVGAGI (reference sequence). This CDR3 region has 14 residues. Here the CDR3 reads CASTGNGITGELFF. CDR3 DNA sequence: TGTGCCAGCACCGGGAACGGGATCACCGGGGAGCTGTTTTTT.

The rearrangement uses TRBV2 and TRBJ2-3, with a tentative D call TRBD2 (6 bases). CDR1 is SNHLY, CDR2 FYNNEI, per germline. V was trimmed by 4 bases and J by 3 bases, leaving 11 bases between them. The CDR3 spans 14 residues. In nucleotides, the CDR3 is TGTGCCAGCAGTGGACTAGTGGGTACAGATACGCAGTATTTT. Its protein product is CASSGLVGTDTQYF.

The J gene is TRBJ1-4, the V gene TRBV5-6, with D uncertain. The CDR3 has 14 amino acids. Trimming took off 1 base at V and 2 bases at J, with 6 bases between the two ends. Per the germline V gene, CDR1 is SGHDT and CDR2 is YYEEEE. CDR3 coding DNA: TGTGCCAGCAGCTTGTCGGGGACTAATGAAAAACTGTTTTTT. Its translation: CASSLSGTNEKLFF.

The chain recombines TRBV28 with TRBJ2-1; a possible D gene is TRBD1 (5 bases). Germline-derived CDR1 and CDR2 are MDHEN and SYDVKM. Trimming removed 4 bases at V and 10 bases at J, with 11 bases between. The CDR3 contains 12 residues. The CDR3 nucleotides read TGTGCCAGCAGTTCTCAGGGTTACGAGCAGTTCTTC. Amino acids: CASSSQGYEQFF.

The CDR3 nucleotides are TGTAAGAGCGGCCAAGAGACCCAGTACTTC. Translated, it gives CKSGQETQYF. The V gene is TRBV28, the J gene TRBJ2-5; possibly TRBD2 for D (5 bases). The CDR3 sequence is 10 residues long. Per germline, CDR1 MDHEN and CDR2 SYDVKM.

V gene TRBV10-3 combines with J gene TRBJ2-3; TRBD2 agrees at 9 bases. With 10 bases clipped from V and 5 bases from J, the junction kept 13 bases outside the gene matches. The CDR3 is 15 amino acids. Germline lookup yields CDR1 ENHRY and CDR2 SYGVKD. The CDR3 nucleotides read TGTGCCACCCAAGCCGGGACTAGCTTAATAGATACGCAGTATTTT. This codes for CATQAGTSLIDTQYF.

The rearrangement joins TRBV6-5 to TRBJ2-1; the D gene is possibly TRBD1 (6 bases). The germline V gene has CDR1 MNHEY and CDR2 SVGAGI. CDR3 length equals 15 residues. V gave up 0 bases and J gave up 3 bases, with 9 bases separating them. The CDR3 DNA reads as TGTGCCAGCAGTTACTCGGAGACAGGCTACAATGAGCAGTTCTTC. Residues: CASSYSETGYNEQFF.

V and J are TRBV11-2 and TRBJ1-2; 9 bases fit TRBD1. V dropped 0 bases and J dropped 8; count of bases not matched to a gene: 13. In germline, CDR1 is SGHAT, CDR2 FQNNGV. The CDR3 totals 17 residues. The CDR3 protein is CASSLEGGTGLTRGYTF. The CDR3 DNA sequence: TGTGCCAGCAGCTTAGAAGGGGGGACAGGGCTTACTCGGGGCTACACCTTC.

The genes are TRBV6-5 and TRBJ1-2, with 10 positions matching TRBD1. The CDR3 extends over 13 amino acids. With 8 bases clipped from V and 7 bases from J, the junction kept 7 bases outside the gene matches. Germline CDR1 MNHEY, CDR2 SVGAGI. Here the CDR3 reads CASSLRDRGGYTF. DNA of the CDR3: TGTGCCAGCTCATTGAGGGACAGGGGTGGCTACACCTTC.

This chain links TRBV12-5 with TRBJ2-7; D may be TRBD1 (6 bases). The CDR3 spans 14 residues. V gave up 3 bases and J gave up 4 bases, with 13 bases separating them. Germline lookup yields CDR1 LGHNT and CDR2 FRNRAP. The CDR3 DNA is TGTGCTAGTGGTTTAAACAGGGTGGAATACGAGCAGTACTTC. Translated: CASGLNRVEYEQYF.

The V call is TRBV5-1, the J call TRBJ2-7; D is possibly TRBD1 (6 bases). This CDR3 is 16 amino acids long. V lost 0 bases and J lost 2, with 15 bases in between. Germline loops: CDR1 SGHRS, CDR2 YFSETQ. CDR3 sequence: CASSLGEWTVTYEQYF. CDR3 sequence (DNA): TGCGCCAGCAGCTTGGGGGAATGGACAGTTACCTACGAGCAGTACTTC.

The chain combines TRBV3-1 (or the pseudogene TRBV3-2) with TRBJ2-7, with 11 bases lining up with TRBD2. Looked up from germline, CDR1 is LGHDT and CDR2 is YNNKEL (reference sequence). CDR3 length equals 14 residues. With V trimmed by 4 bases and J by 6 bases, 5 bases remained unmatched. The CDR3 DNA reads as TGTGCCAGCAGCCCACTAGCGGGAGAGGGCGAGCAGTACTTC. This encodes CASSPLAGEGEQYF.

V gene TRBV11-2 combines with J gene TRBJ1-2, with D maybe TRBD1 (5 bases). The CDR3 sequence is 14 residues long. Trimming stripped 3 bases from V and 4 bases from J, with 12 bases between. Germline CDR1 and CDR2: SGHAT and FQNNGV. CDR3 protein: CASSFPTAGYGYTF. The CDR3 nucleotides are TGTGCCAGCAGCTTCCCGACAGCCGGCTATGGCTACACCTTC.

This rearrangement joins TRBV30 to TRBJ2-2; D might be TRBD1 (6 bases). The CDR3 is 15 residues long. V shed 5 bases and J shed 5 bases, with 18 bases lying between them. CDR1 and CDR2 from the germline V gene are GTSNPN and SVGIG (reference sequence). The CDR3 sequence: CAWGQQGLVTGELFF. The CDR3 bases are TGTGCCTGGGGCCAGCAGGGGCTGGTTACCGGGGAGCTGTTTTTT. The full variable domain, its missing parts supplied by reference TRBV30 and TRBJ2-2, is SQTIHQWPATLVQPVGSPLSLECTVEGTSNPNLYWYRQAAGRGLQLLFYSVGIGQISSEVPQNLSASRPQDRQFILSSKKLLLSDSGFYLCAWGQQGLVTGELFFGEGSRLTVL.

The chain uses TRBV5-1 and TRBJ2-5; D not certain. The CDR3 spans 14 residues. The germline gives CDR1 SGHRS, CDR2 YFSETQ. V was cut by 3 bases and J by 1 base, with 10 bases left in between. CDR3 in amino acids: CASSSTGVQETQYF. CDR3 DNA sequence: TGCGCCAGCAGCTCCACCGGAGTCCAAGAGACCCAGTACTTC.

The CDR3 sequence: CASSESGPPGGEAFF. CDR3 coding DNA: TGCGCCAGCAGTGAGTCTGGACCCCCGGGAGGTGAAGCTTTCTTT. The chain joins TRBV10-1 to TRBJ1-1; the D is unclear. CDR3 size: 15 residues. V was pared by 0 bases and J by 7 bases, with 15 bases between. The germline V gene encodes CDR1 WNHNN and CDR2 SYGVQD (reference sequence).

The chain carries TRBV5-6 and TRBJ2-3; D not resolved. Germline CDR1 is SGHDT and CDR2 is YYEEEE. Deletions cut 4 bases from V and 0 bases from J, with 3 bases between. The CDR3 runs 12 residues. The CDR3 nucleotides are TGTGCCAGCAGCCTCAGCACAGATACGCAGTATTTT. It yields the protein CASSLSTDTQYF.

The CDR3 DNA reads as TGTGCCAGCAGCTTGGGACAGGGGTTTTTCGCCTATGGCTACACCTTC. Translated: CASSLGQGFFAYGYTF. This sequence joins TRBV5-4 and TRBJ1-2, with TRBD1 identical over 8 bases. The CDR3 is 16 amino acids. The V and J ends lost 0 bases and 4 bases, in that order; junction bases with no gene match: 8. Germline V lookup: CDR1 SGHNT, CDR2 YYREEE (reference sequence).

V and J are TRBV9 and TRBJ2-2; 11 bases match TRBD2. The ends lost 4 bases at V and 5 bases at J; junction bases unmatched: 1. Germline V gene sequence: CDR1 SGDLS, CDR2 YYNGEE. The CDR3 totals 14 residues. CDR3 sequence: CASSRTSGTGELFF. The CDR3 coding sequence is TGTGCCAGCAGCCGGACTAGCGGGACCGGGGAGCTGTTTTTT.

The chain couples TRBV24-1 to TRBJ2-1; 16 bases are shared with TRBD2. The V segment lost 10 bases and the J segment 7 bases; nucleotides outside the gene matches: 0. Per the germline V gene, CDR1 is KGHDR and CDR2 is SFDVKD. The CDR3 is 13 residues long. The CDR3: CATGLAGGNEQFF. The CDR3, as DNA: TGTGCCACGGGACTAGCGGGAGGGAATGAGCAGTTCTTC.